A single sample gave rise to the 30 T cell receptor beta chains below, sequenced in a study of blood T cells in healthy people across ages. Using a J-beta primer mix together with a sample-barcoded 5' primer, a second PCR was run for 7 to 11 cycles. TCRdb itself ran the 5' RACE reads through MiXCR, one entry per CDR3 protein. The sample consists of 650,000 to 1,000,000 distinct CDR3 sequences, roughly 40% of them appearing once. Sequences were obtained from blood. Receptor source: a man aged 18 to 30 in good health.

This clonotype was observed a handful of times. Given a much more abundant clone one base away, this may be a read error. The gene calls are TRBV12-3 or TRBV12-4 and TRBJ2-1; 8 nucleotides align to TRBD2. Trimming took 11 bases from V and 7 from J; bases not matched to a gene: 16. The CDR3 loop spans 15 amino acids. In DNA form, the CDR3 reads TGTGCCTGCACCTCCGATAGCGGGGTGGCTAATGAGCAGTTCTTC. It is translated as CACTSDSGVANEQFF.

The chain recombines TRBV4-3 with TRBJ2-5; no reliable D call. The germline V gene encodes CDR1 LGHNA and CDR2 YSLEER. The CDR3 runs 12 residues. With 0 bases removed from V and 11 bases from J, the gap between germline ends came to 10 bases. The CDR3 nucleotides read TGCGCCAGCAGCCAAGACGACAATGAGCAGTACTTC. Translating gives CASSQDDNEQYF.

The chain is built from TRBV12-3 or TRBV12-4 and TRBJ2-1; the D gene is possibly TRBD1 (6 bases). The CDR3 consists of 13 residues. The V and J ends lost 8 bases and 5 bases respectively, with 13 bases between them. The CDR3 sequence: CASRTETDNEQFF. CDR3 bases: TGTGCCAGCCGGACAGAAACCGACAATGAGCAGTTCTTC.

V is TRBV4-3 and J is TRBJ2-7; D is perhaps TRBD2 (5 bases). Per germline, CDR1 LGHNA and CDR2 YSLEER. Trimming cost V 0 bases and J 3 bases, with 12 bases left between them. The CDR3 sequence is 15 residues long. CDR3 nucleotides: TGCGCCAGCAGCCAAGATGGGAGCAGAGACTACGAGCAGTACTTC. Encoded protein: CASSQDGSRDYEQYF.

In nucleotides, the CDR3 is TGTGCCAGCAGCTTAGGGGCTGGGGTCGGTAGCAATCAGCCCCAGCATTTT. Its translation: CASSLGAGVGSNQPQHF. The genes are TRBV21-1 and TRBJ1-5; TRBD1 reflects the table's D call only, with no check against the DNA. TRBV21-1 is marked as a pseudogene. The CDR3 contains 17 residues.

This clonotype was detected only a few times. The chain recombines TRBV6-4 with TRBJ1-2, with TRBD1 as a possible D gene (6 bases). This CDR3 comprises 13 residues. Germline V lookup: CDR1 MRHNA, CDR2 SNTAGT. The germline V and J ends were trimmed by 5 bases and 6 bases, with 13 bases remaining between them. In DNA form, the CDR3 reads TGTGCCAGCAGTAGTGGACAGAACCATGGCTACACCTTC. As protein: CASSSGQNHGYTF.

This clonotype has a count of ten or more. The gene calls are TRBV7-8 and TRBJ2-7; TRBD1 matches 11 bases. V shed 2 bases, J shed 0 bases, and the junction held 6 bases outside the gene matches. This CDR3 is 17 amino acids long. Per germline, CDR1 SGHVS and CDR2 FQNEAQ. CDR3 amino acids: CASSLNRDRGTSYEQYF. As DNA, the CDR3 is TGTGCCAGCAGCTTAAACCGGGACAGGGGGACCTCCTACGAGCAGTACTTC.

CDR3 sequence (DNA): TGTGCCAGCAGTACAGCGGAGTACAATGAGCAGTTCTTC. Translated, it gives CASSTAEYNEQFF. This chain joins TRBV6-5 and TRBJ2-1; a possible D gene is TRBD2 (5 bases). CDR1 and CDR2 from the germline V gene are MNHEY and SVGAGI. There are 13 residues in the CDR3. Trimming took 5 bases from V and 4 from J, leaving 9 bases between them.

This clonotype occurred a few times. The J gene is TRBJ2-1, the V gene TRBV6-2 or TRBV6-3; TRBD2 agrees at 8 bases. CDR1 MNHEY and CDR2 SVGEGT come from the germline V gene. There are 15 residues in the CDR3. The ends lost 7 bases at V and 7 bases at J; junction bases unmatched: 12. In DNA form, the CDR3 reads TGTGCCAGCACCCACCGCAGCGGGGGTAAGAATGAGCAGTTCTTC. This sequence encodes CASTHRSGGKNEQFF.

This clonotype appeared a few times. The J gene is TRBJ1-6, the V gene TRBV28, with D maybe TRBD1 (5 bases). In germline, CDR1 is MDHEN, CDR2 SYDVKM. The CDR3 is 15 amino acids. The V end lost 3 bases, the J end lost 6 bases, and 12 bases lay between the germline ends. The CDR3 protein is CASSLGRNRNSPLHF. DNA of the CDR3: TGTGCCAGCAGTTTGGGACGGAACCGTAATTCACCCCTCCACTTT.

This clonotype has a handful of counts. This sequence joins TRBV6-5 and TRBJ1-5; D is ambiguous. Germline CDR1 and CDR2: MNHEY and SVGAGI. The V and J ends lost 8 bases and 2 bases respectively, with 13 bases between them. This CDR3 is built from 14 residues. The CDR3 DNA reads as TGTGCCAGCGGGTTCCGTCTAGGCAATCAGCCCCAGCATTTT. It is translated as CASGFRLGNQPQHF.

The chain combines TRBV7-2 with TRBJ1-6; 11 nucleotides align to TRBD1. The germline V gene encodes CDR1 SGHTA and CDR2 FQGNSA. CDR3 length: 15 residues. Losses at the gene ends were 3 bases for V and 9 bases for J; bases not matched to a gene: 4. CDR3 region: CASSLGQGVASPLHF. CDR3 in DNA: TGTGCCAGCAGCTTGGGACAGGGGGTAGCTTCACCCCTCCACTTT.

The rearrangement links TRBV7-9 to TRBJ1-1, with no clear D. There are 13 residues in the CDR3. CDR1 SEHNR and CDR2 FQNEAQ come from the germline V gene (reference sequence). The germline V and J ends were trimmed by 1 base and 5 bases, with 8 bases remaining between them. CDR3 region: CASSLVAETEAFF. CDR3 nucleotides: TGTGCCAGCAGCTTAGTGGCAGAAACTGAAGCTTTCTTT.

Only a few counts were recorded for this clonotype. The CDR3 coding sequence is TGTGCCAGCAGCGGCCGGCAGGGTGGCTACGAGCAGTACTTC. Translating it yields CASSGRQGGYEQYF. This chain connects TRBV13 to TRBJ2-7, with a weak D call TRBD1 (5 bases). Trimming shortened V by 5 bases and J by 3 bases, and 14 bases separated the two germline ends. The germline CDR1 and CDR2 sequences are PRHDT and FYEKMQ (reference sequence). CDR3 length: 14 residues.

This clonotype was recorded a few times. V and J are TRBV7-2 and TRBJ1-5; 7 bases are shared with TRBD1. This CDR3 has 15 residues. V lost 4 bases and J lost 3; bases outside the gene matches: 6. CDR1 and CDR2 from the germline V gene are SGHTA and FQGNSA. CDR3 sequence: CASSSSGGANQPQHF. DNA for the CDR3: TGTGCCAGCAGCTCTTCAGGGGGAGCCAATCAGCCCCAGCATTTT.

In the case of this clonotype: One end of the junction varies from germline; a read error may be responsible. The CDR3 loop is CASSLRGGGNTGTQYF. CDR3 nucleotides: TGTGCCAGCAGCTTAAGGGGCGGGGGTAACACAGGTACGCAGTATTTT. J is TRBJ2-3 and V is TRBV7-2, with 7 bases identical to TRBD2. The germline gives CDR1 SGHTA, CDR2 FQGNSA. The CDR3 runs to 16 residues.

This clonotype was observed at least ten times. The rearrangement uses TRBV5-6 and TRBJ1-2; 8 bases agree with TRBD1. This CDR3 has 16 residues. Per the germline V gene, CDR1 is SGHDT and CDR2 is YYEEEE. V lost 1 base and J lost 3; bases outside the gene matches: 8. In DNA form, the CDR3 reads TGTGCCAGCAGCTTGTATCGGGACAGGCAGGACTATGGCTACACCTTC. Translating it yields CASSLYRDRQDYGYTF.

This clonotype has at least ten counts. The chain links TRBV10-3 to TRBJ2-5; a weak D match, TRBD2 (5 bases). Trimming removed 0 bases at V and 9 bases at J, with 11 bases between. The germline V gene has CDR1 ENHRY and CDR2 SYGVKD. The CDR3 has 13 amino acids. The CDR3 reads CAISESRADPQYF. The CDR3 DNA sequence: TGTGCCATCAGTGAGTCGAGGGCGGACCCCCAGTACTTC.

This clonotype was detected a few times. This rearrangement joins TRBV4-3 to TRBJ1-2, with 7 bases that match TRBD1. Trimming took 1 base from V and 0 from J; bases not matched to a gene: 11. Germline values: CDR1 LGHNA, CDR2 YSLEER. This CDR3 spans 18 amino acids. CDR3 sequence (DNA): TGCGCCAGCAGCCAAGGGTTAGGCAAGGGGGCAACTAACTATGGCTACACCTTC. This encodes CASSQGLGKGATNYGYTF.

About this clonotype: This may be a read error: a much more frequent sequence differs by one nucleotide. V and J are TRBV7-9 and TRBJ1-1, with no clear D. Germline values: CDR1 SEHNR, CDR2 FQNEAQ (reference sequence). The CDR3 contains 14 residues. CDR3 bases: TGTGCCGGCAGCTTAGGTCAGATGAACACTGAAGCTTTCTTT. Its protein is CAGSLGQMNTEAFF.

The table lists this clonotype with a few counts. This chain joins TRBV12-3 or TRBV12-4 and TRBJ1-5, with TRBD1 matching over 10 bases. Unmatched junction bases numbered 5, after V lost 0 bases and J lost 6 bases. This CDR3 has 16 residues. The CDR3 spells CASSLAGTGAGQPQHF. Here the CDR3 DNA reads TGTGCCAGCAGTTTAGCCGGGACAGGGGCAGGTCAGCCCCAGCATTTT.

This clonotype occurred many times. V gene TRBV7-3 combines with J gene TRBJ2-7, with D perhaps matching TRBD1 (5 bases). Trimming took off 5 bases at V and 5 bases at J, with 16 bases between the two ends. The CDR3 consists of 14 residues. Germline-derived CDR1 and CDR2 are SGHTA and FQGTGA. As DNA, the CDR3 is TGTGCCAGCAGCAAAACAGACAGTACTAACGAGCAGTACTTC. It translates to CASSKTDSTNEQYF.

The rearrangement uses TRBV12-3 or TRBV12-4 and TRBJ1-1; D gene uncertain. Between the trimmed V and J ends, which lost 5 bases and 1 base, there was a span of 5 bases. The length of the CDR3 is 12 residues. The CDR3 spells CASSPWNTEAFF. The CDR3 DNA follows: TGTGCCAGCAGTCCGTGGAACACTGAAGCTTTCTTT.

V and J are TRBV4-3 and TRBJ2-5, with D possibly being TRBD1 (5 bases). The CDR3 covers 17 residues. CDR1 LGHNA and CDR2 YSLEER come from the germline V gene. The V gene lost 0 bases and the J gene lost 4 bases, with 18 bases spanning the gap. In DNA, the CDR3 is TGCGCCAGCAGCCAAGATCTTTGGCAGGGTAATGGAGAGACCCAGTACTTC. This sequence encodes CASSQDLWQGNGETQYF.

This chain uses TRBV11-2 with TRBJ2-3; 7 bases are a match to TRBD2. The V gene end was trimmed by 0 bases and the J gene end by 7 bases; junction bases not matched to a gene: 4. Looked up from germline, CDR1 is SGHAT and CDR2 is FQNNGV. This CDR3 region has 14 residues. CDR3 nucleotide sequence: TGTGCCAGCAGCTTAGAGCTAGCGGTAAATACGCAGTATTTT. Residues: CASSLELAVNTQYF.

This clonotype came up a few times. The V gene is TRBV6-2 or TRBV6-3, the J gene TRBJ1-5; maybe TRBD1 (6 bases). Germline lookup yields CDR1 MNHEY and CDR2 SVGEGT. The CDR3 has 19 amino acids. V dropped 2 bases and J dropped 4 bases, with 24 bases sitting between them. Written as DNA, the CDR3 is TGTGCCAGCAGTTACCACTTTCGGGGGCCCGCAGCAAATAATCAGCCCCAGCATTTT. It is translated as CASSYHFRGPAANNQPQHF.

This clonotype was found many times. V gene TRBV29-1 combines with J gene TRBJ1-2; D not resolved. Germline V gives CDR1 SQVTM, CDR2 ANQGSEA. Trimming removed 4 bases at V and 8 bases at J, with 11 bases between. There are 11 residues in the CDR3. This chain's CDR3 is CSVVGSGGYTF. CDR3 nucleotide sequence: TGCAGCGTTGTGGGGAGTGGAGGCTACACCTTC.

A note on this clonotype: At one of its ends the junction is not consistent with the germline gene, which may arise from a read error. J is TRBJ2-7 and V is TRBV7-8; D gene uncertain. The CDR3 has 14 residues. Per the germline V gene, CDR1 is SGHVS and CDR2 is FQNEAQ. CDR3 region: CASSLGPSSCEQYF. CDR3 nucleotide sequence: TGTGCCAGCAGCCTTGGGCCCTCCTCCTGCGAGCAGTACTTC.

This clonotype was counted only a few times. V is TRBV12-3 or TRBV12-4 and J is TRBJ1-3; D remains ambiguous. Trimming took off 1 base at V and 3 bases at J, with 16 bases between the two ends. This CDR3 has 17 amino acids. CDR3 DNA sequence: TGTGCCAGCAGTTTAGAGGCCTCCACCGGAGGTGGAAACACCATATATTTT. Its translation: CASSLEASTGGGNTIYF.

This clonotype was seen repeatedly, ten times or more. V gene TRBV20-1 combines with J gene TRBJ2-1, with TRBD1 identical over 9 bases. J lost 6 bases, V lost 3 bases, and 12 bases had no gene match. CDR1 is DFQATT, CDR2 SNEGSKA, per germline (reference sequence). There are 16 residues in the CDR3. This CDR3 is CSARGDRDRVVNEQFF. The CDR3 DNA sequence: TGCAGTGCTAGGGGGGATCGGGACAGGGTCGTCAATGAGCAGTTCTTC.